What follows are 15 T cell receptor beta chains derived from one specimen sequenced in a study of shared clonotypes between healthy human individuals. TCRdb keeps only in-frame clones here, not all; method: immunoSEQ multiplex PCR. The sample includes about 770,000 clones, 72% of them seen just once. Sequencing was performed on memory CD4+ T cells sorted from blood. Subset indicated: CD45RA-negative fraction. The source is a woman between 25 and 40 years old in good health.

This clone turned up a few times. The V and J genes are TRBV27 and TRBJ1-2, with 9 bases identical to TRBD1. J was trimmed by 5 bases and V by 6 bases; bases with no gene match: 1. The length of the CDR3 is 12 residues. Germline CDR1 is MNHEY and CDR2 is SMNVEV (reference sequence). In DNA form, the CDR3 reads TGTGCCAGCAGGGGGACAGGGTATGGCTACACCTTC. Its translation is CASRGTGYGYTF.

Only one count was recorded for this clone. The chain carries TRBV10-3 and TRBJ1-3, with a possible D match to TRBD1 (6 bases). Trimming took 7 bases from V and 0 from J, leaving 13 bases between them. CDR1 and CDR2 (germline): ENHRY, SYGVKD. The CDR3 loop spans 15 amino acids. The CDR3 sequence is CAITDGQTSGNTIYF. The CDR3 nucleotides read TGTGCCATCACCGACGGACAGACCTCTGGAAACACCATATATTTT.

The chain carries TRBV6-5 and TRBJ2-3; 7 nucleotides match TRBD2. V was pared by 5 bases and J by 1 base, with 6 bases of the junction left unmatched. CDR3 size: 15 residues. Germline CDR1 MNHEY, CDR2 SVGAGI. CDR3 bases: TGTGCCAGCAGTCCACGGGAGGCTCGCACAGATACGCAGTATTTT. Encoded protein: CASSPREARTDTQYF.

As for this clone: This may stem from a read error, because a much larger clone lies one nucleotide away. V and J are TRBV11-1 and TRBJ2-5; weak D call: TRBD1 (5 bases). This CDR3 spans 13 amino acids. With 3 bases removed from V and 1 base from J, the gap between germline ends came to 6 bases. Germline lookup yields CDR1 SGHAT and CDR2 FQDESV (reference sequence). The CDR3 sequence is CASSLGPQETQYF. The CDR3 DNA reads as TGTGCCAGCAGCTTGGGGCCCCAAGAGACCCAGTACTTC.

The CDR3 is CASSSRVSTSYEQYF. The CDR3 DNA follows: TGTGCCAGCAGCTCCCGGGTCTCAACTTCCTACGAGCAGTACTTC. The V call is TRBV14, the J call TRBJ2-7; no definite D call. Germline V lookup: CDR1 SGHDN, CDR2 FVKESK. CDR3 size: 15 residues. V was clipped by 5 bases and J by 1 base, with 15 bases between them.

This chain's CDR3 is CAIKREGQPQHF. The CDR3, as DNA: TGTGCCATCAAGCGGGAAGGGCAGCCCCAGCATTTT. V usage is TRBV10-3 and J usage is TRBJ1-5, with D hard to call. CDR1 ENHRY and CDR2 SYGVKD come from the germline V gene. There are 12 residues in the CDR3. Trimming stripped 7 bases from V and 7 bases from J, with 11 bases between.

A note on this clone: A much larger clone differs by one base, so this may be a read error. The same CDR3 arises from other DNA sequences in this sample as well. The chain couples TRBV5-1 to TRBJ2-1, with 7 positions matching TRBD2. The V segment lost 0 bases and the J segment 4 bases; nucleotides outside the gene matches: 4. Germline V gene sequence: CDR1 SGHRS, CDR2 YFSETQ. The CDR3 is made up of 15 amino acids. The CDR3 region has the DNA TGCGCCAGCAGCTTGGCTTCTAGCGGTTACAATGAGCAGTTCTTC. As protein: CASSLASSGYNEQFF.

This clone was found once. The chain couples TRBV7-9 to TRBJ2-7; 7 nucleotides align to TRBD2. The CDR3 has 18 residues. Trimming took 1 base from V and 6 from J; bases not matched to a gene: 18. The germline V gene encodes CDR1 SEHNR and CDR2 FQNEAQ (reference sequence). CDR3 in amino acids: CASSLGWRGSPRFREQYF. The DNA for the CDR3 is TGTGCCAGCAGCTTAGGGTGGCGCGGGAGCCCTCGGTTCCGCGAGCAGTACTTC. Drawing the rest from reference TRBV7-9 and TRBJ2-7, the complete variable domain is DTGVSQNPRHKITKRGQNVTFRCDPISEHNRLYWYRQTLGQGPEFLTYFQNEAQLEKSRLLSDRFSAERPKGSFSTLEIQRTEQGDSAMYLCASSLGWRGSPRFREQYFGPGTRLTVT.

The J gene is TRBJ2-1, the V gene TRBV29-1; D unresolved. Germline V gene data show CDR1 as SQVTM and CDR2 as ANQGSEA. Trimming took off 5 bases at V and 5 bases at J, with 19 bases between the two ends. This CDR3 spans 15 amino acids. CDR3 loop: CSVFRVPKTDNEQFF. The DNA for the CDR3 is TGCAGCGTTTTCCGAGTCCCTAAAACCGACAATGAGCAGTTCTTC.

The CDR3 reads CASSPMTGGNYNEQFF. In DNA form, the CDR3 reads TGTGCCAGTAGTCCAATGACAGGGGGAAACTACAATGAGCAGTTCTTC. The gene calls are TRBV19 and TRBJ2-1; 9 bases are shared with TRBD1. Germline CDR1 is LNHDA and CDR2 is SQIVND (reference sequence). The V segment lost 5 bases and the J segment 3 bases; nucleotides outside the gene matches: 8. CDR3 size: 16 residues.

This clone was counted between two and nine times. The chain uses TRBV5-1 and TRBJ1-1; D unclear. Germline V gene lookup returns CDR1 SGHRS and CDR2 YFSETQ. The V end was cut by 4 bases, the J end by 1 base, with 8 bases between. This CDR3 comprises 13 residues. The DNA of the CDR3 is TGCGCCAGCAGCACTGACGGGAACACTGAAGCTTTCTTT. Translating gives CASSTDGNTEAFF.

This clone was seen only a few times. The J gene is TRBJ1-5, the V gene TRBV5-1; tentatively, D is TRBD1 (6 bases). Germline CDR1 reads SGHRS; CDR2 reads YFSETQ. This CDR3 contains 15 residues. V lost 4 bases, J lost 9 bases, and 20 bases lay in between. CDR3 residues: CASSPSGREGGPQHF. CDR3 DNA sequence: TGCGCCAGCAGCCCGTCCGGGAGGGAAGGGGGGCCCCAGCATTTT.

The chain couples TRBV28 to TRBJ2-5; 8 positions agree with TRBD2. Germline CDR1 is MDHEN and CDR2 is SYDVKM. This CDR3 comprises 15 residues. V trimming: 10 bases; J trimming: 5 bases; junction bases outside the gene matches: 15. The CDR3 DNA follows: TGTGCCACCAGGATGCAGGGTAGCGGGGTGGAGACCCAGTACTTC. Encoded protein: CATRMQGSGVETQYF.

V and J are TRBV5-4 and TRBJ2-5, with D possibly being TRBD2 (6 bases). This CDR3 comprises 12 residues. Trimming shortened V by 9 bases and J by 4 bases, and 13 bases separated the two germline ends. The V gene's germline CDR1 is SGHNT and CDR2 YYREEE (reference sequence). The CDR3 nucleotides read TGTGCCATAGGAGGGGCCCTAGAGACCCAGTACTTC. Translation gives CAIGGALETQYF.

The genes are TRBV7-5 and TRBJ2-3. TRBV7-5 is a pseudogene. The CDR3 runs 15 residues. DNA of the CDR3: TGTGTCAGAAGCCCCCCTTCGGCACCCACAGATACGCAGTATTTT. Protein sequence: CVRSPPSAPTDTQYF.